A selection of T cell receptor beta chains follows, all from one sample in a study of T cell responses to AZD1222 COVID-19 vaccine. Assay used: immunoSEQ multiplex PCR; TCRdb lists only in-frame clones, some missing. Here the sample spans tens of thousands of clones, about four fifths being singletons. The source was peripheral blood, collected on day 0 of AZD1222 vaccination. The receptors shown here come from an adult in good health. The CDR3 runs from the conserved cysteine through the conserved F or W. Each record gives: CDR3 DNA, CDR3 protein, clone size, V gene, J gene, CDR3 length, D gene. The D gene is left open where the match is weak. Clone sizes are given selectively: once, few, many, or a class where the clone is expanded.

CDR3 DNA: TGTGCCAGCACCGCAGTAGCCAAAAACATTCAGTACTTC; CDR3 protein: CASTAVAKNIQYF; clone size: .; V gene: TRBV2; J gene: TRBJ2-4; CDR3 length: 13; D gene: .
CDR3 DNA: TGTGCCAGTAGTCCGTGGACCTCGAAAAGGAACGAGCAGTACTTC; CDR3 protein: CASSPWTSKRNEQYF; clone size: .; V gene: TRBV19; J gene: TRBJ2-7; CDR3 length: 15; D gene: .
CDR3 DNA: TGTGCCAGCAGCTCGGACCCTGGGGCTGAAGCTTTCTTT; CDR3 protein: CASSSDPGAEAFF; clone size: .; V gene: TRBV7-9; J gene: TRBJ1-1; CDR3 length: 13; D gene: .
CDR3 DNA: TGTGCCAGCAGCCAAGATACAGGGATTTATTCACCCCTCCACTTT; CDR3 protein: CASSQDTGIYSPLHF; clone size: .; V gene: TRBV3-1/TRBV3-2; J gene: TRBJ1-6; CDR3 length: 15; D gene: .
CDR3 DNA: TGTGCCAGCAGCTCCCAGGGAGTGAGCGCAAGTCAGCCCCAGCATTTT; CDR3 protein: CASSSQGVSASQPQHF; clone size: .; V gene: TRBV7-9; J gene: TRBJ1-5; CDR3 length: 16; D gene: .
CDR3 DNA: TGTGCCAGTAGTCCCTCAGTACTCATGAACACTGAAGCTTTCTTT; CDR3 protein: CASSPSVLMNTEAFF; clone size: .; V gene: TRBV19; J gene: TRBJ1-1; CDR3 length: 15; D gene: .
CDR3 DNA: TGTGCCAGCAGGACGCTAGGTAACACCTACGAGCAGTACTTC; CDR3 protein: CASRTLGNTYEQYF; clone size: few; V gene: TRBV28; J gene: TRBJ2-7; CDR3 length: 14; D gene: .
CDR3 DNA: TGTGCCAGCAGCCTTCGGGACTGGGGAGACACCATATATTTT; CDR3 protein: CASSLRDWGDTIYF; clone size: .; V gene: TRBV9; J gene: TRBJ1-3; CDR3 length: 14; D gene: .
CDR3 DNA: TGTGCCAGCAGTTTAACCCAGGGGCAAAGCTACACCTTC; CDR3 protein: CASSLTQGQSYTF; clone size: few; V gene: TRBV28; J gene: TRBJ1-2; CDR3 length: 13; D gene: .
CDR3 DNA: TGTGCCAGCAGTCTTCGGACTAGCGGGGGATCCCTGTACACCGGGGAGCTGTTTTTT; CDR3 protein: CASSLRTSGGSLYTGELFF; clone size: .; V gene: TRBV27; J gene: TRBJ2-2; CDR3 length: 19; D gene: TRBD2
CDR3 DNA: TGTGCCAGCCTCGCGGATAGGGACCGGGCTAACTATGGCTACACCTTC; CDR3 protein: CASLADRDRANYGYTF; clone size: .; V gene: TRBV6-7; J gene: TRBJ1-2; CDR3 length: 16; D gene: .
CDR3 DNA: TGTGCCAGCAGCTTCCGGGACAGGGAAAATTCACCCCTCCACTTT; CDR3 protein: CASSFRDRENSPLHF; clone size: once; V gene: TRBV7-6; J gene: TRBJ1-6; CDR3 length: 15; D gene: TRBD1
CDR3 DNA: TGTGCCAGCAGTTCCCGAGAAGAGCCTAGCACAGATACGCAGTATTTT; CDR3 protein: CASSSREEPSTDTQYF; clone size: .; V gene: TRBV28; J gene: TRBJ2-3; CDR3 length: 16; D gene: .
CDR3 DNA: TGTGCCAGCAGCTTGTCCCAGGGCGGCACCGGGGAGCTGTTTTTT; CDR3 protein: CASSLSQGGTGELFF; clone size: .; V gene: TRBV5-4; J gene: TRBJ2-2; CDR3 length: 15; D gene: .
CDR3 DNA: TGTGCCAGCAGCCCACTCTCCGGGGGCTACACCTTC; CDR3 protein: CASSPLSGGYTF; clone size: .; V gene: TRBV3-1/TRBV3-2; J gene: TRBJ1-2; CDR3 length: 12; D gene: .
CDR3 DNA: TGTGCCAGCAGTGACAAAAGCGGGGGCGAAGAGACCCAGTACTTC; CDR3 protein: CASSDKSGGEETQYF; clone size: many; V gene: TRBV6-4; J gene: TRBJ2-5; CDR3 length: 15; D gene: TRBD2
CDR3 DNA: TGTGCCAGCAGCGCACTTACAGGGGGCCCCTACAATGAGCAGTTCTTC; CDR3 protein: CASSALTGGPYNEQFF; clone size: .; V gene: TRBV9; J gene: TRBJ2-1; CDR3 length: 16; D gene: TRBD1
CDR3 DNA: TGTGCCAGCAGCCAAGCAGCAGGGGACAATCAGCCCCAGCATTTT; CDR3 protein: CASSQAAGDNQPQHF; clone size: few; V gene: TRBV3-1/TRBV3-2; J gene: TRBJ1-5; CDR3 length: 15; D gene: .
CDR3 DNA: TGTGCCAGCAGTCTTGGACAGGGGAACTATGGCTACACCTTC; CDR3 protein: CASSLGQGNYGYTF; clone size: .; V gene: TRBV6-5; J gene: TRBJ1-2; CDR3 length: 14; D gene: TRBD1
CDR3 DNA: TGTGCCAGCAGCTTAGGTATAGGTCGTGACAATGAGCAGTTCTTC; CDR3 protein: CASSLGIGRDNEQFF; clone size: .; V gene: TRBV7-7; J gene: TRBJ2-1; CDR3 length: 15; D gene: .
CDR3 DNA: TGTGCCAGCAGTGTTTTAGGGGATTTTAGCAATCAGCCCCAGCATTTT; CDR3 protein: CASSVLGDFSNQPQHF; clone size: .; V gene: TRBV6-1; J gene: TRBJ1-5; CDR3 length: 16; D gene: .
CDR3 DNA: TGTGCCAGCAGCCACCAAGGACAGGGGGCTATAGCTGGAAACACCATATATTTT; CDR3 protein: CASSHQGQGAIAGNTIYF; clone size: .; V gene: TRBV7-2; J gene: TRBJ1-3; CDR3 length: 18; D gene: TRBD1
CDR3 DNA: TGTGCCAGCAGTGAATCGGTTCGGCCGAGAAACTATGGCTACACCTTC; CDR3 protein: CASSESVRPRNYGYTF; clone size: .; V gene: TRBV6-1; J gene: TRBJ1-2; CDR3 length: 16; D gene: .